This entry is about one TCR beta chain. Its antigen remains unidentified. The record originates from a study of beta chain features in type 1 diabetes. Study context: Researchers looked at 107,917,701 sorted cells across all samples. Study findings and constraints: Among patients, naive, central memory and Treg TCRB repertoires appeared more similar than among healthy donors. Resolution of whether HLA type affects TCRB rearrangement was not achieved here.

Germline V lookup: CDR1 SGHRS, CDR2 YFSETQ. The CDR3 contains 14 residues. The trim removed 4 bases at V and 3 bases at J, leaving 4 bases unmatched. The whole isolated RNA underwent reverse transcription, so sequencing captured expressed TCRB transcripts. TCRdb's table, derived via immunoSEQ multiplex PCR, lists solely in-frame clones and lacks some. The sample has fewer than 200,000 clones; 10% to 15% are singletons. The chain links TRBV5-1 to TRBJ2-1; 7 positions match TRBD1. The sequence came from a woman under 30 in good health. Material: central memory CD4+ T cells from blood. This CDR3 is CASSQGQVYNEQFF. As DNA, the CDR3 is TGCGCCAGCAGCCAAGGACAGGTCTACAATGAGCAGTTCTTC.